This entry features one TCR beta chain sequence. The protocol was immunoSEQ multiplex PCR, while the TCRdb copy is restricted to in-frame clones and leaves out a portion. The repertoire includes 150,000 to 200,000 clones, 70% to 90% of them detected once, and 20% to 25% sits in the top ten. Germline V gene lookup returns CDR1 MNHEY and CDR2 SMNVEV (reference sequence). The CDR3 loop spans 13 amino acids. V was cut by 5 bases and J by 1 base, with 8 bases left in between. This record belongs to a study of blood T cell repertoires in COVID-19. On the study more broadly: The analysed material was cDNA or gDNA that came from T cells, B-cell-depleted T cells, or PBMCs.

Material for sequencing was PBMCs or T cells enriched from blood (not recorded which). This chain joins TRBV27 and TRBJ1-1, with D hard to call. The clonotype originates from a woman in her 40s in a cohort exposed to, infected with or recovered from COVID-19 (not recorded which). DNA of the CDR3: TGTGCCAGCAGTCCTTCACAGAACACTGAAGCTTTCTTT. This encodes CASSPSQNTEAFF.